Listed here are 17 T cell receptor beta chains from one sample, sequenced in a study of CD8 T cells in Susac syndrome. An input of roughly 0.5 to 1 ug of RNA was subjected to reverse transcription using random hexamers. TCRdb used MiXCR to reprocess the immunoSEQ multiplex PCR reads, holding one entry per CDR3 protein. The sample holds about 130,000 distinct CDR3 sequences, approximately 95% seen once. Specimen: CD8+ T cells from PBMCs. These receptors originate from a human donor with multiple sclerosis.

The rearrangement joins TRBV7-9 to TRBJ2-3; 12 bases map to TRBD2. The junction had 12 bases not matched to a gene; V was cut back by 11 bases and J by 9 bases. The CDR3 runs to 14 residues. CDR1 SEHNR and CDR2 FQNEAQ come from the germline V gene (reference sequence). DNA of the CDR3: TGTGCCGGAAGCGTGAGACTAGCGGGAGACACGCAGTATTTT. Its translation is CAGSVRLAGDTQYF.

The chain has TRBV30 and TRBJ2-1; D possibly corresponds to TRBD1 (5 bases). There are 17 residues in the CDR3. Germline CDR1 is GTSNPN and CDR2 is SVGIG (reference sequence). V gave up 2 bases and J gave up 5 bases, with 22 bases separating them. The DNA of the CDR3 is TGTGCCTGGAGTCCTACGGCCCCTGGGGAAGGGGACAATGAGCAGTTCTTC. It is translated as CAWSPTAPGEGDNEQFF.

This chain connects TRBV7-2 to TRBJ2-5; D ambiguous. V was cut by 3 bases and J by 4 bases, with 18 bases left in between. There are 16 residues in the CDR3. Germline V CDR1 and CDR2: SGHTA, FQGNSA. CDR3: CASSFSILVGAETQYF. Here the CDR3 DNA reads TGTGCCAGCAGCTTTTCGATTCTAGTTGGTGCAGAGACCCAGTACTTC.

This clonotype was recorded only once. The chain joins TRBV4-1 to TRBJ1-2, with a tentative D call TRBD1 (5 bases). Per the germline V gene, CDR1 is MGHRA and CDR2 is YSYEKL. This CDR3 spans 13 amino acids. The ends were cut back, 8 bases at V and 7 bases at J, with 17 bases in the middle. CDR3 protein: CASGFQGRSGYTF. CDR3 sequence (DNA): TGCGCCAGCGGATTCCAGGGAAGGAGTGGCTACACCTTC.

The chain has TRBV20-1 and TRBJ2-1; 10 bases match TRBD1. This CDR3 is 15 amino acids long. Losses at the gene ends were 3 bases for V and 7 bases for J; bases not matched to a gene: 9. Per germline, CDR1 DFQATT and CDR2 SNEGSKA (reference sequence). The CDR3 DNA follows: TGCAGTGCTAGGGAGGGGACAGGGGTTTCGAATGAGCAGTTCTTC. Its protein is CSAREGTGVSNEQFF.

V gene TRBV27 combines with J gene TRBJ2-3; TRBD2 matches at 10 bases. The length of the CDR3 is 17 residues. The V gene's germline CDR1 is MNHEY and CDR2 SMNVEV (reference sequence). Trimming at V came to 2 bases and at J to 1 base, leaving 6 bases not matched to a gene. This CDR3 is CASSLIAGLAGTDTQYF. The CDR3 bases are TGTGCCAGCAGTTTAATCGCCGGACTAGCGGGCACAGATACGCAGTATTTT.

The rearrangement uses TRBV4-1 and TRBJ1-1, with a possible D match to TRBD1 (6 bases). This CDR3 has 14 amino acids. CDR1 and CDR2 from the germline V gene are MGHRA and YSYEKL. V lost 3 bases, J lost 4 bases, and 12 bases lay in between. Here the CDR3 reads CASSHRQVPTEAFF. The CDR3 DNA reads TGCGCCAGCAGCCACAGACAGGTTCCCACTGAAGCTTTCTTT.

CDR3 DNA: TGTGCCAGCAGTTTGCCGGGTAGTAGCAATCAGCCCCAGCATTTT. It specifies CASSLPGSSNQPQHF. The V and J genes are TRBV12-3 or TRBV12-4 and TRBJ1-5; no clear D gene. Trimming pared 3 bases from V and 0 bases from J, leaving 9 bases between. The CDR3 totals 15 residues.

This clonotype has only a few counts. V and J are TRBV7-3 and TRBJ2-7; 10 bases line up with TRBD2. V trimming: 5 bases; J trimming: 5 bases; junction bases outside the gene matches: 6. Germline V gene lookup returns CDR1 SGHTA and CDR2 FQGTGA. This CDR3 is built from 14 residues. The CDR3 nucleotides read TGTGCCAGCAGCCCTCGGACTAGCGGCAACGAGCAGTACTTC. Its translation: CASSPRTSGNEQYF.

V and J are TRBV5-4 and TRBJ2-6; weak D call: TRBD1 (5 bases). V lost 5 bases to trimming and J lost 1 base, with 13 bases between them. Germline V gene data show CDR1 as SGHNT and CDR2 as YYREEE (reference sequence). There are 16 residues in the CDR3. The CDR3 DNA follows: TGTGCCAGCAGACAGGCCCGCCCATCTGGGGCCAACGTCCTGACTTTC. Its translation: CASRQARPSGANVLTF.

The chain employs TRBV12-3 or TRBV12-4 and TRBJ1-2; TRBD1 might be the D (6 bases). The CDR3 runs 14 residues. V was trimmed by 2 bases and J by 8 bases, leaving 15 bases between them. CDR3 nucleotides: TGTGCCAGCAGTTTAATACCGCAGGGGAACGGCTACACCTTC. It codes for CASSLIPQGNGYTF.

This clonotype was recorded once. DNA of the CDR3: TGCAGCGTTGAAGTTGGGGCTGACTATGGCTACACCTTC. Its protein product is CSVEVGADYGYTF. The chain is built from TRBV29-1 and TRBJ1-2; D is possibly TRBD1 (5 bases). CDR1 and CDR2 (germline): SQVTM, ANQGSEA. The CDR3 sequence is 13 residues long. V was shortened by 1 base and J by 3 bases, with 9 bases between the two germline ends.

This chain links TRBV5-1 with TRBJ2-7; no firm D call. Looked up from germline, CDR1 is SGHRS and CDR2 is YFSETQ. Trimming pared 0 bases from V and 2 bases from J, leaving 3 bases between. The CDR3 length is 12 residues. The CDR3 protein is CASSLVPYEQYF. CDR3 nucleotide sequence: TGCGCCAGCAGCTTGGTCCCCTACGAGCAGTACTTC.

The V and J genes are TRBV13 and TRBJ2-6; weak D call: TRBD2 (5 bases). Germline V CDR1 and CDR2: PRHDT, FYEKMQ (reference sequence). V was shortened by 4 bases and J by 4 bases, with 14 bases between the two germline ends. The CDR3 sequence is 16 residues long. CDR3 sequence: CASSSKRPLGANVLTF. The CDR3, as DNA: TGTGCCAGCAGCTCCAAGCGGCCCCTCGGGGCCAACGTCCTGACTTTC.

This chain joins TRBV4-1 and TRBJ2-1, with D possibly matching TRBD1 (6 bases). The germline CDR1 and CDR2 sequences are MGHRA and YSYEKL. The V end was cut by 4 bases, the J end by 4 bases, with 17 bases between. The CDR3 is 16 amino acids. The CDR3 bases are TGCGCCAGCAGCCCCCAGGGGCCTGCCACTTACAATGAGCAGTTCTTC. Its translation: CASSPQGPATYNEQFF.

This clonotype showed up just once. The chain joins TRBV6-2 or TRBV6-3 to TRBJ2-7; D is perhaps TRBD1 (6 bases). The germline CDR1 and CDR2 sequences are MNHEY and SVGEGT. This CDR3 contains 12 residues. Trimming shortened V by 5 bases and J by 5 bases, and 10 bases separated the two germline ends. The CDR3 sequence: CASSRRGDEQYV. Here the CDR3 DNA reads TGTGCCAGCAGTCGCAGGGGCGACGAGCAGTACGTC.

The chain uses TRBV13 and TRBJ2-5; perhaps TRBD2 as D (7 bases). In germline, CDR1 is PRHDT, CDR2 FYEKMQ (reference sequence). V was clipped by 5 bases and J by 4 bases, with 20 bases between them. The CDR3 loop spans 16 amino acids. The CDR3 DNA sequence: TGTGCCAGCAGCAACCCCGCGGGGGCGCAGGGAGAGACCCAGTACTTC. Translation: CASSNPAGAQGETQYF.